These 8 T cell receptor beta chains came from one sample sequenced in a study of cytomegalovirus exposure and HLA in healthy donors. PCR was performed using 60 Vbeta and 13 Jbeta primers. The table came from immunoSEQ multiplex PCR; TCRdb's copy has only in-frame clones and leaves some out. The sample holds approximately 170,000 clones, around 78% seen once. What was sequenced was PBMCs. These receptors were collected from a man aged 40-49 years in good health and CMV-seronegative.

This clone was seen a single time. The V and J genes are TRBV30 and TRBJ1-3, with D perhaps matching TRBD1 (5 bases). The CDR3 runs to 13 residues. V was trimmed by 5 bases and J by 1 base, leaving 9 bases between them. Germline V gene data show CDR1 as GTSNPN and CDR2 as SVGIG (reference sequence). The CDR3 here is CAWGGFSGNTIYF. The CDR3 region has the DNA TGTGCCTGGGGGGGGTTTTCTGGAAACACCATATATTTT.

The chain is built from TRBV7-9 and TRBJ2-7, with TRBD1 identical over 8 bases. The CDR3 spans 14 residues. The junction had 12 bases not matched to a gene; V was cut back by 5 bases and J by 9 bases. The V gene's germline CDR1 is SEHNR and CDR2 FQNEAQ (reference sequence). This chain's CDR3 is CASSQVPTGAGQYF. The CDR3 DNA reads TGTGCCAGCAGCCAGGTTCCGACAGGGGCGGGGCAGTACTTC.

The CDR3, as DNA: TGCAGCGTTGTTAAGGGCCAGGGCACTGAAGCTTTCTTT. Translated: CSVVKGQGTEAFF. This chain links TRBV29-1 with TRBJ1-1; possibly TRBD1 for D (5 bases). CDR3 length: 13 residues. Germline V gives CDR1 SQVTM, CDR2 ANQGSEA. Trimming left V 4 bases short and J 4 bases short, with 13 bases between.

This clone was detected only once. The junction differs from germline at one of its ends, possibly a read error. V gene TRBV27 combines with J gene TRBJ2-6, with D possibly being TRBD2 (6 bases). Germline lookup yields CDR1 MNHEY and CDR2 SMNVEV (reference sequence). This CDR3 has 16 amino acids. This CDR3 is CASSIRRGTGANGLTF. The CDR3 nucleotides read TGTGCCAGCAGTATAAGGAGGGGAACTGGGGCCAACGGCCTGACTTTC.

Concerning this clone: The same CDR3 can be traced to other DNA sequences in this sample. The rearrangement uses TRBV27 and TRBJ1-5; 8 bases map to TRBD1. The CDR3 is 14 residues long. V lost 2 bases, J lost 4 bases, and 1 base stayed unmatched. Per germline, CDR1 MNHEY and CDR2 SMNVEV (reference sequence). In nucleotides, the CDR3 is TGTGCCAGCAGTTTAAGACAGGGGAATCAGCCCCAGCATTTT. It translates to CASSLRQGNQPQHF.

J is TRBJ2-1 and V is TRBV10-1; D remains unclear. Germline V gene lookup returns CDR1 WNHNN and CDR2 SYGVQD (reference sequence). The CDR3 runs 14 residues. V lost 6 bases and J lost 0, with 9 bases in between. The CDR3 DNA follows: TGCGCCAGCAGGCAGGATAGCTCCTACAATGAGCAGTTCTTC. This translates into CASRQDSSYNEQFF.

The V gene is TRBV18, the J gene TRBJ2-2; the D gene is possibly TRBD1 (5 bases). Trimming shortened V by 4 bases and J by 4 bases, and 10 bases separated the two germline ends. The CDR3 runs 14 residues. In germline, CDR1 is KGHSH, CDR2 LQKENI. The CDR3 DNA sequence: TGTGCCAGCTCACGCAGGGCGGCCACCGGGGAGCTGTTTTTT. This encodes CASSRRAATGELFF.

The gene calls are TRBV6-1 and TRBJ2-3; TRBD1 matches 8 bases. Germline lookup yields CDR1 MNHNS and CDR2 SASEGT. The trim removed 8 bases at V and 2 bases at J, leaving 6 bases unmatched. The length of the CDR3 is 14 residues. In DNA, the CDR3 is TGTGCCAGCCTTGACAGGGGACTCACAGATACGCAGTATTTT. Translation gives CASLDRGLTDTQYF.